This TCR beta chain was documented in a study of cytomegalovirus exposure and HLA in healthy donors. Study context: The early release's HLA-typed donors yielded some 85 million unique TCRs.

PCR amplification relied on 60 Vbeta primers (plus 13 Jbeta primers). Only in-frame clones appear in the TCRdb table, and some are missing; sequencing was by immunoSEQ multiplex PCR. The profile shows more than 140,000 clones, 70% to 85% of them singletons. Concerning this clone itself: The antigen remains unidentified.

Study findings and constraints: Later analysis indicated greater clonal expansion among HLA-associated TCR beta chains than among equally common other chains. For TCR beta chains, V- and J-gene trimming was later linked to a missense DCLRE1C variant.

The sequenced sample consisted of PBMCs. The TCR was taken from a woman in her forties in good health and CMV-seronegative.

The CDR3 DNA sequence: TGTGCCAGCAGTGAACGGCGAGCGGGGAGCACTGAAGCTTTCTTT. As protein: CASSERRAGSTEAFF. The rearrangement uses TRBV6-1 and TRBJ1-1; no firm D call. Trimming stripped 2 bases from V and 4 bases from J, with 14 bases between. This CDR3 region has 15 residues. Germline V lookup: CDR1 MNHNS, CDR2 SASEGT.